Listed here are 32 T cell receptor beta chains from one sample, sequenced in a study of blood T cell repertoires in COVID-19. Some clones are missing from TCRdb's copy, which holds only in-frame ones; the method was immunoSEQ multiplex PCR. The repertoire holds under 55,000 clones, with roughly 80% as singletons. Sequencing input: peripheral blood. These receptor sequences come from a man between 45 and 60 years old with acute or convalescent COVID-19.

The rearrangement joins TRBV29-1 to TRBJ2-7; TRBD1 matches 10 bases. Germline CDR1 SQVTM, CDR2 ANQGSEA. The junction had 9 bases not matched to a gene; V was cut back by 4 bases and J by 6 bases. The CDR3 is made up of 14 amino acids. The CDR3 DNA sequence: TGCAGCGTTGGAGCCGTCGACAGGGGGCCCGAGCAGTACTTC. Protein: CSVGAVDRGPEQYF.

V is TRBV27 and J is TRBJ1-2; 12 nucleotides line up with TRBD1. CDR3 length: 15 residues. After removal of 6 bases from V and 8 bases from J, the junction contained 10 bases not matched to a gene. Germline V gives CDR1 MNHEY, CDR2 SMNVEV (reference sequence). This chain's CDR3 is CASSDPGQGAAGYTF. The DNA for the CDR3 is TGTGCCAGCAGCGACCCGGGACAGGGGGCGGCGGGCTACACCTTC.

The V call is TRBV6-5, the J call TRBJ2-1, with D possibly TRBD1 on 6 matching bases. In germline, CDR1 is MNHEY, CDR2 SVGAGI. CDR3 length equals 13 residues. The ends were cut back, 6 bases at V and 6 bases at J, with 12 bases in the middle. This CDR3 reads CASRDSGRNEQFF. The CDR3 region has the DNA TGTGCCAGCAGGGACAGTGGTCGCAATGAGCAGTTCTTC.

V and J are TRBV2 and TRBJ1-6; no clear D. The CDR3 loop spans 14 amino acids. CDR1 and CDR2 from the germline V gene are SNHLY and FYNNEI. V lost 4 bases to trimming and J lost 7 bases, with 11 bases between them. CDR3 DNA sequence: TGTGCCAGCAGTGGGGAGTTGGGGAATTCACCCCTCCACTTT. It encodes CASSGELGNSPLHF.

The CDR3 region is CASSPGQGRTEAFF. Written as DNA, the CDR3 is TGTGCCAGCAGTCCAGGACAGGGAAGGACTGAAGCTTTCTTT. V gene TRBV9 combines with J gene TRBJ1-1, with 8 positions matching TRBD1. Germline CDR1 and CDR2: SGDLS and YYNGEE. V was clipped by 5 bases and J by 5 bases; unmatched bases: 8. This CDR3 has 14 residues.

V and J are TRBV10-3 and TRBJ2-3, with D possibly TRBD1 on 5 matching bases. CDR3 length: 13 amino acids. The germline V gene has CDR1 ENHRY and CDR2 SYGVKD. V dropped 6 bases and J dropped 6 bases, with 13 bases sitting between them. The CDR3 sequence is CAIRDNVRDTQYF. The CDR3 DNA follows: TGTGCCATCAGGGACAATGTTAGGGATACGCAGTATTTT.

The chain joins TRBV5-8 to TRBJ1-2, with 8 bases lining up with TRBD1. With 0 bases clipped from V and 3 bases from J, the junction kept 4 bases outside the gene matches. Germline assignment: CDR1 SGHTS and CDR2 YDEGEE. The CDR3 covers 15 residues. CDR3 nucleotides: TGTGCCAGCAGCTTGGTAGGACAGGGTGACTATGGCTACACCTTC. Residues: CASSLVGQGDYGYTF.

The chain couples TRBV9 to TRBJ2-1; D is perhaps TRBD2 (6 bases). This CDR3 comprises 16 residues. The V end lost 4 bases, the J end lost 0 bases, and 14 bases lay between the germline ends. Per germline, CDR1 SGDLS and CDR2 YYNGEE. CDR3 bases: TGTGCCAGCAGCCCGTGGGAGGAATTCTCCTACAATGAGCAGTTCTTC. As protein: CASSPWEEFSYNEQFF.

This chain links TRBV4-1 with TRBJ2-7; 7 positions match TRBD1. The germline CDR1 and CDR2 sequences are MGHRA and YSYEKL. CDR3 length: 16 residues. J was trimmed by 4 bases and V by 0 bases; bases with no gene match: 9. CDR3 sequence: CASSQDFEGARYEQYF. For the CDR3, the DNA is TGCGCCAGCAGCCAAGATTTCGAGGGGGCGAGGTACGAGCAGTACTTC.

V usage is TRBV7-9 and J usage is TRBJ2-7, with 8 bases matching TRBD1. After removal of 1 base from V and 9 bases from J, the junction contained 8 bases not matched to a gene. This CDR3 is 14 amino acids long. In germline, CDR1 is SEHNR, CDR2 FQNEAQ (reference sequence). In nucleotides, the CDR3 is TGTGCCAGCAGCTTAGAGACGGACAGGGTACGGCAGTACTTC. Its translation: CASSLETDRVRQYF.

This chain links TRBV5-6 with TRBJ2-1, with D possibly being TRBD1 (6 bases). This CDR3 contains 15 residues. V lost 2 bases, J lost 4 bases, and 13 bases lay in between. Germline values: CDR1 SGHDT, CDR2 YYEEEE. This chain's CDR3 is CASSFGRGAYNEQFF. The CDR3, as DNA: TGTGCCAGCAGCTTTGGCAGGGGAGCTTACAATGAGCAGTTCTTC.

The count of this clone is one. The chain carries TRBV5-5 and TRBJ1-2, with D maybe TRBD1 (5 bases). V lost 2 bases to trimming and J lost 0 bases, with 8 bases between them. The CDR3 length is 14 residues. The germline CDR1 and CDR2 sequences are SGHKS and YYEKEE (reference sequence). The CDR3 sequence is CASSFGGSNYGYTF. The CDR3 DNA sequence: TGTGCCAGCAGCTTTGGGGGGTCTAACTATGGCTACACCTTC.

To note about this clone: The sample holds other DNA sequences that translate to the same CDR3. In DNA form, the CDR3 reads TGTGCCAGCAGCCCGTTAAACAGGGACACCGGGGAGCTGTTTTTT. This translates into CASSPLNRDTGELFF. This chain links TRBV3-1 (or the pseudogene TRBV3-2) with TRBJ2-2; maybe TRBD1 (6 bases). Trimming stripped 4 bases from V and 3 bases from J, with 12 bases between. CDR3 length: 15 amino acids. Germline V CDR1 and CDR2: LGHDT, YNNKEL (reference sequence).

The rearrangement uses TRBV5-1 and TRBJ2-7; 12 bases map to TRBD1. The CDR3 is 16 amino acids. The J segment lost 6 bases and the V segment lost 0 bases, leaving 7 bases of the junction unmatched. The germline CDR1 and CDR2 sequences are SGHRS and YFSETQ. CDR3 amino acids: CASSLVGQGAPGEQYF. In DNA form, the CDR3 reads TGCGCCAGCAGCTTGGTGGGACAGGGGGCGCCCGGCGAGCAGTACTTC.

The chain carries TRBV7-2 and TRBJ2-3; 14 bases line up with TRBD2. This CDR3 region has 19 residues. Germline V gene sequence: CDR1 SGHTA, CDR2 FQGNSA. The V segment lost 5 bases and the J segment 0 bases; nucleotides outside the gene matches: 10. CDR3 DNA sequence: TGTGCCAGCAGCCTAGGACTAGCGGGGGGATTTACTAGCACAGATACGCAGTATTTT. This translates into CASSLGLAGGFTSTDTQYF.

The rearrangement uses TRBV10-3 and TRBJ2-1, with TRBD2 matching over 15 bases. This CDR3 is built from 17 residues. Germline V gene lookup returns CDR1 ENHRY and CDR2 SYGVKD. Losses at the gene ends were 4 bases for V and 6 bases for J; bases not matched to a gene: 7. CDR3 sequence reads: CAISGTSGRAKGNEQFF. The CDR3 DNA is TGTGCCATCAGTGGGACTAGCGGGAGGGCCAAGGGCAATGAGCAGTTCTTC.

This clone has a single count. In DNA form, the CDR3 reads TGTGCCAGCAGCGGTCCCCACTACAATGAGCAGTTCTTC. Protein product: CASSGPHYNEQFF. The chain recombines TRBV9 with TRBJ2-1; D call uncertain. From germline, CDR1 is SGDLS and CDR2 YYNGEE. V dropped 3 bases and J dropped 3 bases, with 7 bases sitting between them. The CDR3 is 13 amino acids.

This chain links TRBV23-1 with TRBJ2-1; 9 nucleotides agree with TRBD2. TRBV23-1 carries the ORF label, with uncertain function. V lost 0 bases and J lost 0; bases outside the gene matches: 6. There are 18 residues in the CDR3. The CDR3 loop is CASSQSQGGRASYNEQFF. CDR3 DNA: TGCGCCAGCAGTCAATCGCAAGGCGGGAGGGCCTCCTACAATGAGCAGTTCTTC.

This rearrangement joins TRBV30 to TRBJ2-3, with 7 nucleotides matching TRBD1. The CDR3 is made up of 15 amino acids. V dropped 4 bases and J dropped 3; count of bases not matched to a gene: 10. Germline lookup yields CDR1 GTSNPN and CDR2 SVGIG (reference sequence). CDR3: CAWNKGARKTDTQYF. DNA of the CDR3: TGTGCCTGGAACAAGGGGGCAAGGAAAACAGATACGCAGTATTTT.

The rearrangement links TRBV25-1 to TRBJ1-2; TRBD1 is a possible D gene (6 bases). Germline loops: CDR1 MGHDK, CDR2 SYGVNS. V was shortened by 4 bases and J by 0 bases, with 9 bases between the two germline ends. The CDR3 is 14 residues long. The CDR3 sequence: CASSVTGPNYGYTF. CDR3 nucleotide sequence: TGTGCCAGCAGTGTAACAGGGCCTAACTATGGCTACACCTTC.

The chain has TRBV20-1 and TRBJ2-2; no clear D. CDR3 length equals 15 residues. Germline CDR1 is DFQATT and CDR2 is SNEGSKA (reference sequence). V was trimmed by 3 bases and J by 2 bases, leaving 13 bases between them. The chain's CDR3 is CSASDPRENTGELFF. Written as DNA, the CDR3 is TGCAGTGCTAGTGATCCCCGCGAAAACACCGGGGAGCTGTTTTTT.

This clone has only a few counts. The chain has TRBV21-1 and TRBJ2-1; the D call TRBD2 from the table was never checked on the DNA. TRBV21-1 is a recognized pseudogene. This CDR3 is built from 15 residues. The CDR3 region is CASSPPGGAYNEQFF. CDR3 DNA: TGTGCCAGCAGCCCCCCTGGCGGTGCCTACAATGAGCAGTTCTTC.

This chain connects TRBV6-2 or TRBV6-3 to TRBJ2-3; D gene unclear. Germline CDR1 MNHEY, CDR2 SVGEGT. Between the trimmed V and J ends, which lost 5 bases and 2 bases, there was a span of 5 bases. CDR3 length: 12 amino acids. DNA of the CDR3: TGTGCCAGCAGTAGCCTCACAGATACGCAGTATTTT. It encodes CASSSLTDTQYF.

As DNA, the CDR3 is TGTGCCAGCAGTCGGAGTGGCGGGATGAACACTGAAGCTTTCTTT. This gives the protein CASSRSGGMNTEAFF. This chain joins TRBV11-3 and TRBJ1-1; D gene unclear. Germline assignment: CDR1 SGHNT and CDR2 YENEEA. This CDR3 comprises 15 residues. V was shortened by 6 bases and J by 0 bases, with 14 bases between the two germline ends.

This clone has only one observation. This chain uses TRBV27 with TRBJ2-2; TRBD1 matches at 9 bases. J gave up 5 bases and V 8 bases, and 12 bases lay outside the gene matches. The CDR3 totals 16 residues. The germline CDR1 and CDR2 sequences are MNHEY and SMNVEV (reference sequence). The CDR3 protein is CASGGRDRVLTGELFF. CDR3 DNA: TGTGCCAGCGGGGGCCGGGACAGGGTTTTAACCGGGGAGCTGTTTTTT.

This chain's CDR3 is CASSPGAGGGNEQFF. The CDR3 DNA sequence: TGCGCCAGCAGCCCTGGTGCGGGGGGGGGCAATGAGCAGTTCTTC. J is TRBJ2-1 and V is TRBV4-1, with 9 bases fitting TRBD2. The CDR3 extends over 15 amino acids. Germline lookup yields CDR1 MGHRA and CDR2 YSYEKL. After removal of 4 bases from V and 6 bases from J, the junction contained 7 bases not matched to a gene.

The chain has TRBV5-4 and TRBJ1-6, with 12 bases matching TRBD1. V gave up 1 base and J gave up 0 bases; unmatched junction bases: 8. The CDR3 covers 20 residues. Per germline, CDR1 SGHNT and CDR2 YYREEE (reference sequence). CDR3 loop: CASSLLGQGAVSSYNSPLHF. DNA for the CDR3: TGTGCCAGCAGCTTGTTGGGACAGGGGGCCGTAAGCTCCTATAATTCACCCCTCCACTTT.

The rearrangement joins TRBV7-9 to TRBJ2-7; TRBD2 agrees at 8 bases. The CDR3 sequence is 16 residues long. CDR1 and CDR2 (germline): SEHNR, FQNEAQ (reference sequence). V lost 5 bases to trimming and J lost 2 bases; unmatched junction nucleotides: 11. The CDR3 coding sequence is TGTGCCAGCAGCGAAAGTGGGGGACTAGGGGCCTACGAGCAGTACTTC. Protein product: CASSESGGLGAYEQYF.

This rearrangement joins TRBV28 to TRBJ2-3; 14 positions agree with TRBD2. Germline assignment: CDR1 MDHEN and CDR2 SYDVKM. V was clipped by 6 bases and J by 0 bases; unmatched bases: 17. This CDR3 spans 21 amino acids. Written as DNA, the CDR3 is TGTGCCAGCAGACCTACTTTTAGCTTTGGGACTAGCGGGAGTAGCACAGATACGCAGTATTTT. Translation gives CASRPTFSFGTSGSSTDTQYF.

This chain links TRBV10-3 with TRBJ1-1; TRBD1 might be the D (5 bases). V lost 6 bases and J 4 bases, leaving 12 bases between the germline ends. This CDR3 comprises 13 residues. CDR1 and CDR2 from the germline V gene are ENHRY and SYGVKD. CDR3 in DNA: TGTGCCATCAGCCGGGAGGGGAGCACTGAAGCTTTCTTT. The encoded protein is CAISREGSTEAFF.

A few counts support this clone. This chain joins TRBV25-1 and TRBJ2-7, with TRBD2 identical over 11 bases. J lost 5 bases, V lost 7 bases, and 4 bases had no gene match. This CDR3 comprises 13 residues. CDR1 and CDR2 (germline): MGHDK, SYGVNS. This CDR3 reads CASKSSGRHEQYF. CDR3 coding DNA: TGTGCCAGCAAGTCTAGCGGGAGGCACGAGCAGTACTTC.

This clone has a handful of counts. This rearrangement joins TRBV2 to TRBJ1-2, with D uncertain. V was trimmed by 3 bases and J by 8 bases, leaving 7 bases between them. There are 11 residues in the CDR3. From germline, CDR1 is SNHLY and CDR2 FYNNEI. The CDR3 DNA reads TGTGCCAGCAGTGATTTTGAGGGCTACACCTTC. Its translation is CASSDFEGYTF. Full variable domain (rest looked up from reference TRBV2 and TRBJ1-2): EPEVTQTPSHQVTQMGQEVILRCVPISNHLYFYWYRQILGQKVEFLVSFYNNEISEKSEIFDDQFSVERPDGSNFTLKIRSTKLEDSAMYFCASSDFEGYTFGSGTRLTVV.